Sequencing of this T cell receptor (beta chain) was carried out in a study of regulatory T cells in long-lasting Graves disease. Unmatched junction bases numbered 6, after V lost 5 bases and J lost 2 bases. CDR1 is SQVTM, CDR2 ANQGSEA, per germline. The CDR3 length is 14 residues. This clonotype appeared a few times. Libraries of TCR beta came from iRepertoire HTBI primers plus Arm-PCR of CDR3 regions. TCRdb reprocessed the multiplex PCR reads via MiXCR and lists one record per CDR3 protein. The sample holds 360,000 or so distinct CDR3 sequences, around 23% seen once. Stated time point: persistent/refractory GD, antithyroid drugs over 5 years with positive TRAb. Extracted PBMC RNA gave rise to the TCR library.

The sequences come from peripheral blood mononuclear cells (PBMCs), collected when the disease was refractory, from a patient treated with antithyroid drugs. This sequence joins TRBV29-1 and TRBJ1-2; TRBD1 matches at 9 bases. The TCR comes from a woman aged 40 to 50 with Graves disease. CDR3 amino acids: CSVTGTGWNYGYTF. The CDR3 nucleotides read TGCAGCGTTACCGGGACAGGGTGGAACTATGGCTACACCTTC.